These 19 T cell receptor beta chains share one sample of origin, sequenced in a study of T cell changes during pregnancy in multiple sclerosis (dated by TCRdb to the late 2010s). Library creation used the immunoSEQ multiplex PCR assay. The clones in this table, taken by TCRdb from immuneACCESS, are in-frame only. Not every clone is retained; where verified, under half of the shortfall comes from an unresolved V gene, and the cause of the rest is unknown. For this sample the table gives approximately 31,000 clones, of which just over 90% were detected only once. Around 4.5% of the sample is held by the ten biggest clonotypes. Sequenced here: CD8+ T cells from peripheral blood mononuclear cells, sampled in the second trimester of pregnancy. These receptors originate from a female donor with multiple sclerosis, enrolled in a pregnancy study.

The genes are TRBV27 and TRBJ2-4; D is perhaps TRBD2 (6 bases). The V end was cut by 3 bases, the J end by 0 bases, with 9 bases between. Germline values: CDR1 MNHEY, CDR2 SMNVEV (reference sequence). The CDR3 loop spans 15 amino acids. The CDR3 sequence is CASSFGTLAKNIQYF. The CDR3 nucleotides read TGTGCCAGCAGTTTCGGGACTTTAGCCAAAAACATTCAGTACTTC.

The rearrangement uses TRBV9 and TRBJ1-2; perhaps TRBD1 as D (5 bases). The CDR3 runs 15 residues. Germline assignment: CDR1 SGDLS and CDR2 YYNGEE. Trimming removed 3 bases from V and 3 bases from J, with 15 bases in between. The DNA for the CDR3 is TGTGCCAGCAGCGGGGGGGGAAGGGATTACTATGGCTACACCTTC. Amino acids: CASSGGGRDYYGYTF.

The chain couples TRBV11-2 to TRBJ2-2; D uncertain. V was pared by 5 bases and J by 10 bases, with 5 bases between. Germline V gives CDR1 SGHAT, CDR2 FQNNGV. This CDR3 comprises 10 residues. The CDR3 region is CASSQEELFF. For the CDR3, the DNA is TGTGCCAGCAGCCAGGAGGAGCTGTTTTTT. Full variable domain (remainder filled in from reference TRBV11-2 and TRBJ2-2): EAGVAQSPRYKIIEKRQSVAFWCNPISGHATLYWYQQILGQGPKLLIQFQNNGVVDDSQLPKDRFSAERLKGVDSTLKIQPAKLEDSAVYLCASSQEELFFGEGSRLTVL.

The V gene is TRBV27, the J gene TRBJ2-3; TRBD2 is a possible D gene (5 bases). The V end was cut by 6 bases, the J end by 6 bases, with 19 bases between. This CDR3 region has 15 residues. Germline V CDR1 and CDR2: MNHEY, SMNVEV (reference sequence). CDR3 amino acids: CASSRYSGLEDTQYF. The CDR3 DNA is TGTGCCAGCAGCCGTTACAGCGGCCTTGAGGATACGCAGTATTTT.

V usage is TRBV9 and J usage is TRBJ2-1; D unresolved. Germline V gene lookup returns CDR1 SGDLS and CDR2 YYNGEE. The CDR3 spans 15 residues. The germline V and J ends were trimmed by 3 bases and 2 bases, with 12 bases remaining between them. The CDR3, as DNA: TGTGCCAGCAGCGGTGGCGGTTCACCCTACAATGAGCAGTTCTTC. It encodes CASSGGGSPYNEQFF.

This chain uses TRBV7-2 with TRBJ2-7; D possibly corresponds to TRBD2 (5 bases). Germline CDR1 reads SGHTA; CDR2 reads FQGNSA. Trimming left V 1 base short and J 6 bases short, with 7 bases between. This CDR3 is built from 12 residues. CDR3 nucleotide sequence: TGTGCCAGCAGCTTAGGAGGGAGCGAGCAGTACTTC. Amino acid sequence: CASSLGGSEQYF. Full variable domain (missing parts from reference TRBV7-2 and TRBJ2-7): GAGVSQSPSNKVTEKGKDVELRCDPISGHTALYWYRQSLGQGLEFLIYFQGNSAPDKSGLPSDRFSAERTGGSVSTLTIQRTQQEDSAVYLCASSLGGSEQYFGPGTRLTVT.

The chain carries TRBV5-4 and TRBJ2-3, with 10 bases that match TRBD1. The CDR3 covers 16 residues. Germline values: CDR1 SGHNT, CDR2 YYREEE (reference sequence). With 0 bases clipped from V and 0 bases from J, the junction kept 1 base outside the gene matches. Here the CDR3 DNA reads TGTGCCAGCAGCTTGGGGACAGGGGGAAGCACAGATACGCAGTATTTT. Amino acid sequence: CASSLGTGGSTDTQYF.

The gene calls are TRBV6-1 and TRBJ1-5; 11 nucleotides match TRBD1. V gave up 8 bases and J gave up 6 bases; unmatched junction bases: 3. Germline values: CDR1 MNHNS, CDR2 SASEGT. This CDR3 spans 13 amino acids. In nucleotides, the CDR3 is TGTGCCAGCGCGGGACAGGGGGGTCAGCCCCAGCATTTT. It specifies CASAGQGGQPQHF.

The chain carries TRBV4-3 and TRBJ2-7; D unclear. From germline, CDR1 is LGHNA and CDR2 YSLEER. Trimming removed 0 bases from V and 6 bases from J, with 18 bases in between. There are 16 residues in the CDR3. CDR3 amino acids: CASSQDPGFTGSEQYF. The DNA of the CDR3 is TGCGCCAGCAGCCAAGATCCCGGGTTCACCGGCTCCGAGCAGTACTTC.

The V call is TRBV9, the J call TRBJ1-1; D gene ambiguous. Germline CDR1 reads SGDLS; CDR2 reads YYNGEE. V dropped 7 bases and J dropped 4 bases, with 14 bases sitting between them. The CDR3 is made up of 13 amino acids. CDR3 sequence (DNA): TGTGCCAGCTCGGGCGGGCGCGGCACTGAAGCTTTCTTT. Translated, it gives CASSGGRGTEAFF.

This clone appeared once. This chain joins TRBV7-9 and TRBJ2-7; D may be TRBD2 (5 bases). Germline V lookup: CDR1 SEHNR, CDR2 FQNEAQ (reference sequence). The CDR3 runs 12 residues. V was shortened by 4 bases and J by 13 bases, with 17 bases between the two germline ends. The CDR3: CASSSPEGQPYF. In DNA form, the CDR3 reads TGTGCCAGCAGCTCGCCCGAGGGTCAGCCTTACTTC.

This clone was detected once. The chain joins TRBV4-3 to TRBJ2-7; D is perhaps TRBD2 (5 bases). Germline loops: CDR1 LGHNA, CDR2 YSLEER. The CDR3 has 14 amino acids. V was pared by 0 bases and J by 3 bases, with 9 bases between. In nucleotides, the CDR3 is TGCGCCAGCAGCCAAGATTCGGGGTTCTACGAGCAGTACTTC. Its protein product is CASSQDSGFYEQYF.

CDR3 DNA sequence: TGTGCCAGCAGTTTAATTTCCCGGGGCAATGAGCAGTTCTTC. Translated, it gives CASSLISRGNEQFF. V usage is TRBV27 and J usage is TRBJ2-1; D may be TRBD2 (5 bases). With 2 bases removed from V and 6 bases from J, the gap between germline ends came to 11 bases. Germline values: CDR1 MNHEY, CDR2 SMNVEV (reference sequence). The CDR3 spans 14 residues.

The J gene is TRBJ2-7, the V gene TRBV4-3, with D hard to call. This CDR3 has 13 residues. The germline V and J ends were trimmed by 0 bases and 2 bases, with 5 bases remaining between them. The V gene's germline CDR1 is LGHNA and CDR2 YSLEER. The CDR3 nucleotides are TGCGCCAGCAGCCAAGATACGGCCTACGAGCAGTACTTC. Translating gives CASSQDTAYEQYF.

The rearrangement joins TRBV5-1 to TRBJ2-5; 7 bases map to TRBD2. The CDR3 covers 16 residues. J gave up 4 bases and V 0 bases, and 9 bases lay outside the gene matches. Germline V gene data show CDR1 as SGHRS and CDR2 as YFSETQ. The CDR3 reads CASSLAKGGATETQYF. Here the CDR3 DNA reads TGCGCCAGCAGCTTGGCCAAGGGAGGGGCAACAGAGACCCAGTACTTC.

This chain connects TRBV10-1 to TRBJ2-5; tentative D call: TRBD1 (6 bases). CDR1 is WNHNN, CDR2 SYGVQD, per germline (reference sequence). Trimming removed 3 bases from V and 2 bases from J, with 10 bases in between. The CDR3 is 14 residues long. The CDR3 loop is CASSDTGIQETQYF. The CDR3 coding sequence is TGCGCCAGCAGTGATACAGGGATTCAAGAGACCCAGTACTTC.

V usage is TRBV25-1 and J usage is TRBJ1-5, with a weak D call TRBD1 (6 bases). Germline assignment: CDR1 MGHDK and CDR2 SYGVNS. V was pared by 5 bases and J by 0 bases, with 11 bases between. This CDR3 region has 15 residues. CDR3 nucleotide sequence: TGTGCCAGCAGTCTAGGGGGGGATAGCAATCAGCCCCAGCATTTT. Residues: CASSLGGDSNQPQHF.

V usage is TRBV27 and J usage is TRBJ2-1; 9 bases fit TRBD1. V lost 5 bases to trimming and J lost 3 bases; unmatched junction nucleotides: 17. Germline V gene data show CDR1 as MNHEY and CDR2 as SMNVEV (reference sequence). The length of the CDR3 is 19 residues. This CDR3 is CASSNEGQGTNRRYNEQFF. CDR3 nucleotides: TGTGCCAGCAGTAATGAGGGACAGGGTACAAACCGACGCTACAATGAGCAGTTCTTC.

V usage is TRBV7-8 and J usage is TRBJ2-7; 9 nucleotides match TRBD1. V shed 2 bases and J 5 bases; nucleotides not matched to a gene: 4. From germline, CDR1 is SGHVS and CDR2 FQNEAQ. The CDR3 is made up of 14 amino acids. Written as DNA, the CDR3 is TGTGCCAGCAGCTTAACCGGGACAGGGAACGAGCAGTACTTC. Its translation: CASSLTGTGNEQYF.